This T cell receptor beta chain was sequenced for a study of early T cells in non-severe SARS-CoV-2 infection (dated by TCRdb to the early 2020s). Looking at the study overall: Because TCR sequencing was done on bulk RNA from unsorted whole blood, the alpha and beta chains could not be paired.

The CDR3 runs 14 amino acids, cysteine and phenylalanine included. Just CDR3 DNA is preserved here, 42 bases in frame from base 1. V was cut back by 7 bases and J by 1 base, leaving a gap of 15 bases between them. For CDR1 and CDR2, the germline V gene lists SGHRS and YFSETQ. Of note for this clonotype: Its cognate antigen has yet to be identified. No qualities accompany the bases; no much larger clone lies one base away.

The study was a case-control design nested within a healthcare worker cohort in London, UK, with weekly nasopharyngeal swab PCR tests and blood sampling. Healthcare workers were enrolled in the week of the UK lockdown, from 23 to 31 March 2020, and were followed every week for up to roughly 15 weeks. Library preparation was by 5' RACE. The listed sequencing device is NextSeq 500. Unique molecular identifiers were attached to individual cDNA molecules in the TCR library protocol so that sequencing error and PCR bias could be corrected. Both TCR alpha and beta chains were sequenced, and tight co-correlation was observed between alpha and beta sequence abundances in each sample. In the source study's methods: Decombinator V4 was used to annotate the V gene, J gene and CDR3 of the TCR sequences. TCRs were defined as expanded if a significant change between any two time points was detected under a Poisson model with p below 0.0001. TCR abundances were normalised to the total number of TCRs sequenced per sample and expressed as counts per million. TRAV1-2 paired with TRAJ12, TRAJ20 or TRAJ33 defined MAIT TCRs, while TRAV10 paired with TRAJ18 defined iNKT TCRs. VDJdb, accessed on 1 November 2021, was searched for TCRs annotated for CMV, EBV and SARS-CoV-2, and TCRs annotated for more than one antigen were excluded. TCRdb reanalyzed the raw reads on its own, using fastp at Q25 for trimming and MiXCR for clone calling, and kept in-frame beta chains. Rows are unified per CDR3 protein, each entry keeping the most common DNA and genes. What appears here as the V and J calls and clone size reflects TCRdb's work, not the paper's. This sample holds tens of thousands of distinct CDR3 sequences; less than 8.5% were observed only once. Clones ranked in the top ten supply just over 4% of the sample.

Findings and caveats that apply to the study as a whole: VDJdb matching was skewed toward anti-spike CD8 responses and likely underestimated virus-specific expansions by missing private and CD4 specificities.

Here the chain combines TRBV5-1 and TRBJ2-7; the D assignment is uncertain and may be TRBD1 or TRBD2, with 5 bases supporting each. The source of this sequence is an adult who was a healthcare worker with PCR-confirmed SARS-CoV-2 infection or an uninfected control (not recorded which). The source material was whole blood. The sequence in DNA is TGCGCCAGCTGCATCGGGACCGCATCCTACGAGCAGTACTTC. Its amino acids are CASCIGTASYEQYF.